This is a list of T cell receptor beta chains from one sample in a study of cytomegalovirus exposure and HLA in healthy donors. Generated by immunoSEQ multiplex PCR, the TCRdb table keeps only in-frame clones and is missing some. The sample lists roughly 120,000 clones, around 81% occurring once. Sequencing input: PBMCs. The receptors derive from a woman aged 25 to 39 in good health and CMV-seronegative. The CDR3 runs from the conserved cysteine through the conserved F or W. The D gene is left open where the match is weak. Size is omitted from some rows. Given values are once, few, many or a class for expanded clones.

V gene: TRBV10-1
clone size: once
D gene: TRBD2
J gene: TRBJ2-3
CDR3 protein: CASSVLSSGSTDTQYF
CDR3 DNA: TGCGCCAGCAGCGTTCTCTCTAGCGGGAGCACAGATACGCAGTATTTT

V gene: TRBV9
clone size: .
D gene: .
J gene: TRBJ1-4
CDR3 protein: CASSVQGMSEKLFF
CDR3 DNA: TGTGCCAGCAGCGTTCAGGGGATGAGTGAAAAACTGTTTTTT

V gene: TRBV5-1
clone size: .
D gene: TRBD2
J gene: TRBJ2-3
CDR3 protein: CASSKGTSGTDTQYF
CDR3 DNA: TGCGCCAGCAGCAAGGGGACTAGCGGCACAGATACGCAGTATTTT

V gene: TRBV5-4
clone size: .
D gene: TRBD1
J gene: TRBJ2-3
CDR3 protein: CASSSYRGPDTQYF
CDR3 DNA: TGTGCCAGCAGCTCCTACAGGGGGCCAGATACGCAGTATTTT

V gene: TRBV5-4
clone size: few
D gene: .
J gene: TRBJ2-5
CDR3 protein: CASSLVGGQDQETQYF
CDR3 DNA: TGTGCCAGCAGCTTGGTGGGGGGGCAGGACCAAGAGACCCAGTACTTC

V gene: TRBV7-9
clone size: .
D gene: TRBD2
J gene: TRBJ2-7
CDR3 protein: CSSSLQTSGRYEQYF
CDR3 DNA: TGTTCCAGCAGCTTACAGACTAGCGGGAGGTACGAGCAGTACTTC

V gene: TRBV4-1
clone size: .
D gene: TRBD1
J gene: TRBJ1-2
CDR3 protein: CASSLGETDRGNYGYTF
CDR3 DNA: TGCGCCAGCAGCCTTGGGGAAACAGACAGGGGTAACTATGGCTACACCTTC

V gene: TRBV28
clone size: .
D gene: TRBD1
J gene: TRBJ1-2
CDR3 protein: CASSLDREINYGYTF
CDR3 DNA: TGTGCCAGCAGTTTAGACAGGGAGATTAACTATGGCTACACCTTC

V gene: TRBV9
clone size: .
D gene: .
J gene: TRBJ1-4
CDR3 protein: CASSVTPGGINEKLFF
CDR3 DNA: TGTGCCAGCAGCGTAACCCCCGGGGGGATTAATGAAAAACTGTTTTTT

V gene: TRBV9
clone size: .
D gene: TRBD2
J gene: TRBJ2-5
CDR3 protein: CASSVGGLAGETQYF
CDR3 DNA: TGTGCCAGCAGCGTAGGGGGACTAGCGGGAGAGACCCAGTACTTC

V gene: TRBV9
clone size: .
D gene: TRBD1
J gene: TRBJ1-5
CDR3 protein: CASSVGDRLGQPQHF
CDR3 DNA: TGTGCCAGCAGCGTGGGGGACAGGCTCGGTCAGCCCCAGCATTTT

V gene: TRBV18
clone size: .
D gene: .
J gene: TRBJ2-7
CDR3 protein: CASSPPPSDSEQYF
CDR3 DNA: TGTGCCAGCTCACCTCCCCCCAGTGATTCCGAGCAGTACTTC

V gene: TRBV27
clone size: .
D gene: .
J gene: TRBJ2-7
CDR3 protein: CASSLLRERTYEQYF
CDR3 DNA: TGTGCCAGCAGTTTGCTTCGGGAGCGGACCTACGAGCAGTACTTC

V gene: TRBV28
clone size: once
D gene: TRBD1
J gene: TRBJ1-5
CDR3 protein: CASTRQGGNQPQHF
CDR3 DNA: TGTGCCAGTACAAGACAGGGAGGCAATCAGCCCCAGCATTTT

V gene: TRBV19
clone size: .
D gene: .
J gene: TRBJ1-1
CDR3 protein: CASRIGNTEAFF
CDR3 DNA: TGTGCCAGTAGGATCGGGAACACTGAAGCTTTCTTT

V gene: TRBV5-6
clone size: .
D gene: .
J gene: TRBJ1-4
CDR3 protein: CASSLGGERGSRKLFF
CDR3 DNA: TGTGCCAGCAGCTTGGGGGGCGAAAGGGGCTCGAGGAAACTGTTTTTT

V gene: TRBV19
clone size: .
D gene: .
J gene: TRBJ2-7
CDR3 protein: CASSSSEDYSYEQYF
CDR3 DNA: TGTGCCAGTAGTAGCAGCGAGGATTACTCCTACGAGCAGTACTTC

V gene: TRBV4-3
clone size: .
D gene: TRBD1
J gene: TRBJ2-7
CDR3 protein: CASSQDRTGDNYEQYF
CDR3 DNA: TGCGCCAGCAGCCAAGACCGGACAGGGGACAACTACGAGCAGTACTTC

V gene: TRBV2
clone size: .
D gene: .
J gene: TRBJ2-3
CDR3 protein: CASLRLEATDTQYF
CDR3 DNA: TGTGCCAGCTTAAGGCTAGAAGCCACAGATACGCAGTATTTT

V gene: TRBV28
clone size: few
D gene: .
J gene: TRBJ2-7
CDR3 protein: CASSSSAGTFYEQYF
CDR3 DNA: TGTGCCAGCAGTTCCTCGGCAGGGACATTCTACGAGCAGTACTTC

V gene: TRBV14
clone size: .
D gene: .
J gene: TRBJ2-4
CDR3 protein: CASSRAPSGNIQYF
CDR3 DNA: TGTGCCAGCAGCCGGGCCCCCTCGGGGAACATTCAGTACTTC

V gene: TRBV5-6
clone size: few
D gene: .
J gene: TRBJ1-6
CDR3 protein: CASSLQGSNSPLHF
CDR3 DNA: TGTGCCAGCAGCTTGCAGGGATCTAATTCACCCCTCCACTTT

V gene: TRBV5-1
clone size: few
D gene: .
J gene: TRBJ1-4
CDR3 protein: CASSVGSTNEKLFF
CDR3 DNA: TGCGCCAGCAGCGTGGGTAGTACTAATGAAAAACTGTTTTTT

V gene: TRBV30
clone size: few
D gene: .
J gene: TRBJ1-4
CDR3 protein: CAWRQANEKLFF
CDR3 DNA: TGTGCCTGGAGACAGGCTAATGAAAAACTGTTTTTT

V gene: TRBV2
clone size: .
D gene: .
J gene: TRBJ1-2
CDR3 protein: CASSGLGADGYTF
CDR3 DNA: TGTGCCAGCAGTGGTCTGGGGGCAGATGGCTACACCTTC

V gene: TRBV27
clone size: once
D gene: TRBD2
J gene: TRBJ2-3
CDR3 protein: CASSLGTSSSNIVDTQYF
CDR3 DNA: TGTGCCAGCAGTTTAGGGACTAGCAGCTCTAACATTGTAGATACGCAGTATTTT

V gene: TRBV6-1
clone size: .
D gene: .
J gene: TRBJ1-6
CDR3 protein: CASGWGTFNSPLHF
CDR3 DNA: TGTGCCAGCGGCTGGGGCACCTTCAATTCACCCCTCCACTTT

V gene: TRBV11-3
clone size: .
D gene: .
J gene: TRBJ1-5
CDR3 protein: CASSLGGTPRNQPQHF
CDR3 DNA: TGTGCCAGCAGCTTAGGGGGGACACCGAGGAATCAGCCCCAGCATTTT

V gene: TRBV9
clone size: .
D gene: .
J gene: TRBJ2-7
CDR3 protein: CASSVGSSYEQYF
CDR3 DNA: TGTGCCAGCAGCGTGGGCAGCTCCTACGAGCAGTACTTC

V gene: TRBV28
clone size: .
D gene: TRBD1
J gene: TRBJ1-2
CDR3 protein: CETGQNDNYGYTF
CDR3 DNA: TGTGAGACGGGACAGAATGATAACTATGGCTACACCTTC

V gene: TRBV10-3
clone size: .
D gene: TRBD2
J gene: TRBJ2-7
CDR3 protein: CAISESEGRVSYEQYF
CDR3 DNA: TGTGCCATCAGTGAGTCCGAGGGGAGGGTCTCCTACGAGCAGTACTTC

V gene: TRBV10-1
clone size: .
D gene: TRBD1
J gene: TRBJ1-5
CDR3 protein: CASSSGQGNQPQHF
CDR3 DNA: TGCGCCAGCAGTTCCGGACAGGGCAATCAGCCCCAGCATTTT

V gene: TRBV18
clone size: .
D gene: .
J gene: TRBJ1-2
CDR3 protein: CASSRGAGLGGYTF
CDR3 DNA: TGTGCCAGCTCACGCGGTGCGGGCTTGGGTGGCTACACCTTC

V gene: TRBV4-3
clone size: .
D gene: TRBD1
J gene: TRBJ1-2
CDR3 protein: CASSSPGQVYYGYTF
CDR3 DNA: TGCGCCAGCAGCTCACCGGGACAGGTGTACTATGGCTACACCTTC

V gene: TRBV6-5
clone size: once
D gene: TRBD1
J gene: TRBJ1-2
CDR3 protein: CASSYSSRGRGYGYTF
CDR3 DNA: TGTGCCAGCAGTTACTCGAGTAGGGGGCGCGGCTATGGCTACACCTTC

V gene: TRBV15
clone size: few
D gene: .
J gene: TRBJ1-2
CDR3 protein: CATRYLLGLDYGYTF
CDR3 DNA: TGTGCCACCAGATATCTCCTGGGGCTCGACTATGGCTACACCTTC

V gene: TRBV7-3
clone size: .
D gene: .
J gene: TRBJ1-1
CDR3 protein: CASSPSRDTEAFF
CDR3 DNA: TGTGCCAGCAGCCCAAGCCGGGACACTGAAGCTTTCTTT

V gene: TRBV7-9
clone size: .
D gene: TRBD2
J gene: TRBJ2-2
CDR3 protein: CSSSLPTSGSKGTGELFF
CDR3 DNA: TGTTCCAGCAGCTTACCGACTAGCGGGAGTAAGGGCACCGGGGAGCTGTTTTTT

V gene: TRBV2
clone size: .
D gene: TRBD2
J gene: TRBJ2-3
CDR3 protein: CASSEPSGNTDTQYF
CDR3 DNA: TGTGCCAGCAGTGAACCTAGCGGGAACACAGATACGCAGTATTTT

V gene: TRBV2
clone size: .
D gene: .
J gene: TRBJ2-3
CDR3 protein: CASSARLQPRVDTQYF
CDR3 DNA: TGTGCCAGCAGTGCCCGACTCCAGCCCCGCGTGGATACGCAGTATTTT

V gene: TRBV7-8
clone size: .
D gene: TRBD1
J gene: TRBJ2-5
CDR3 protein: CASSSYRGVKTQYF
CDR3 DNA: TGTGCCAGCAGCTCCTACAGGGGAGTGAAGACCCAGTACTTC

V gene: TRBV2
clone size: .
D gene: .
J gene: TRBJ2-2
CDR3 protein: CASKEGVDTGELFF
CDR3 DNA: TGTGCCAGCAAGGAGGGAGTTGACACCGGGGAGCTGTTTTTT

V gene: TRBV27
clone size: .
D gene: TRBD1
J gene: TRBJ2-2
CDR3 protein: CASSTRTGERTGELFF
CDR3 DNA: TGTGCCAGCAGTACTCGGACAGGGGAGAGGACCGGGGAGCTGTTTTTT

V gene: TRBV6-5
clone size: .
D gene: .
J gene: TRBJ1-2
CDR3 protein: CASSLTGLYGYTF
CDR3 DNA: TGTGCCAGCAGTTTAACAGGCCTCTATGGCTACACCTTC

V gene: TRBV7-2
clone size: .
D gene: .
J gene: TRBJ2-1
CDR3 protein: CASSLLAHNEQFF
CDR3 DNA: TGTGCCAGCAGCTTACTAGCCCACAATGAGCAGTTCTTC

V gene: TRBV28
clone size: .
D gene: .
J gene: TRBJ2-1
CDR3 protein: CASSSRTGWSSYNEQFF
CDR3 DNA: TGTGCCAGCAGTTCCAGGACTGGCTGGAGCTCCTACAATGAGCAGTTCTTC

V gene: TRBV6-5
clone size: .
D gene: TRBD1
J gene: TRBJ2-7
CDR3 protein: CASSLSGTDSYEQYF
CDR3 DNA: TGTGCCAGCAGTCTATCCGGGACAGACTCCTACGAGCAGTACTTC

V gene: TRBV7-7
clone size: .
D gene: TRBD2
J gene: TRBJ2-1
CDR3 protein: CASSPSGAGGSNEQFF
CDR3 DNA: TGTGCTAGCAGCCCGTCGGGAGCGGGAGGTTCCAATGAGCAGTTCTTC

V gene: TRBV5-8
clone size: few
D gene: .
J gene: TRBJ1-5
CDR3 protein: CASSSGTYSNQPQHF
CDR3 DNA: TGTGCCAGCAGCTCGGGGACATATAGCAATCAGCCCCAGCATTTT

V gene: TRBV11-2
clone size: .
D gene: .
J gene: TRBJ1-1
CDR3 protein: CASSLVRGAPEAFF
CDR3 DNA: TGTGCCAGCAGCTTAGTACGAGGTGCCCCTGAAGCTTTCTTT

V gene: TRBV18
clone size: .
D gene: .
J gene: TRBJ1-5
CDR3 protein: CASSDQVGNQPQHF
CDR3 DNA: TGTGCCAGCTCAGATCAGGTGGGCAATCAGCCCCAGCATTTT

V gene: TRBV7-2
clone size: .
D gene: .
J gene: TRBJ2-3
CDR3 protein: CAVGAGAGDTQYF
CDR3 DNA: TGTGCCGTGGGAGCGGGCGCGGGAGATACGCAGTATTTT

V gene: TRBV9
clone size: .
D gene: .
J gene: TRBJ2-1
CDR3 protein: CASSDIPNEQFF
CDR3 DNA: TGTGCCAGCAGCGACATTCCCAATGAGCAGTTCTTC

V gene: TRBV10-3
clone size: .
D gene: .
J gene: TRBJ2-5
CDR3 protein: CAISGGVEGLKETQYF
CDR3 DNA: TGTGCCATCAGTGGGGGGGTAGAGGGACTGAAAGAGACCCAGTACTTC

V gene: TRBV5-1
clone size: .
D gene: .
J gene: TRBJ2-7
CDR3 protein: CASRTALSYEQYF
CDR3 DNA: TGCGCCAGCAGGACAGCCCTGTCCTACGAGCAGTACTTC